The 25 T cell receptor beta chains listed next were all sequenced from one sample in a study of Ad26.COV2.S vaccination and SARS-CoV-2 variants. The repertoire was sequenced with immunoSEQ multiplex PCR; TCRdb's copy has only in-frame clones and lacks some. The profile shows around 300,000 clones, 88% of them singletons. Treatment here: 15 to 20 received Ad26.COV2.S at low or high dose, single or two shots; 5 received placebo; per-sample allocation not given. Day 63 following the first vaccine or placebo injection was when the samples were taken. The sequences come from peripheral blood, collected in a trial of Ad26.COV2.S vaccine versus placebo. Receptors were obtained from a person aged 18-65 years who received the Ad26.COV2.S COVID-19 vaccine or a placebo.

The chain employs TRBV27 and TRBJ2-1; TRBD2 matches 7 bases. Germline values: CDR1 MNHEY, CDR2 SMNVEV (reference sequence). V lost 4 bases and J lost 6; bases outside the gene matches: 12. The CDR3 runs 16 residues. CDR3 nucleotides: TGTGCCAGCAGTTCTAGAGCGGGATTTGGGTTCAATGAGCAGTTCTTC. Translation gives CASSSRAGFGFNEQFF.

CDR3 amino acids: CASSDGIYGYTF. The CDR3 DNA reads TGTGCCAGCAGTGATGGGATTTATGGCTACACCTTC. The V call is TRBV2, the J call TRBJ1-2; D remains unclear. The germline V and J ends were trimmed by 3 bases and 5 bases, with 7 bases remaining between them. The germline V gene encodes CDR1 SNHLY and CDR2 FYNNEI. The CDR3 has 12 amino acids.

This chain connects TRBV20-1 to TRBJ2-5; possible D gene TRBD2, 5 bases. The CDR3 spans 11 residues. Germline V gene sequence: CDR1 DFQATT, CDR2 SNEGSKA (reference sequence). V was shortened by 6 bases and J by 4 bases, with 9 bases between the two germline ends. The CDR3 DNA follows: TGCAGTGCCGGGCGGGCAGAGACCCAGTACTTC. Its protein product is CSAGRAETQYF.

The chain couples TRBV7-3 to TRBJ2-2, with 9 bases aligning to TRBD2. The length of the CDR3 is 18 residues. The V and J ends lost 4 bases and 3 bases, in that order; junction bases with no gene match: 12. Looked up from germline, CDR1 is SGHTA and CDR2 is FQGTGA. The CDR3 spells CASSSPLSGSKDTGELFF. CDR3 DNA sequence: TGTGCCAGCAGCTCCCCCCTTAGCGGGAGTAAGGACACCGGGGAGCTGTTTTTT.

The rearrangement links TRBV7-9 to TRBJ2-2; D possibly matches TRBD1 or TRBD2 (6 bases each). The CDR3 covers 15 residues. Trimming left V 0 bases short and J 5 bases short, with 10 bases between. Germline V lookup: CDR1 SEHNR, CDR2 FQNEAQ (reference sequence). The CDR3 here is CASSLAGGGTGELFF. DNA for the CDR3: TGTGCCAGCAGCTTAGCAGGGGGAGGAACCGGGGAGCTGTTTTTT.

In this sample, this clone turned up once. The V call is TRBV19, the J call TRBJ2-3; 10 nucleotides agree with TRBD2. Germline V CDR1 and CDR2: LNHDA, SQIVND (reference sequence). V shed 3 bases and J 4 bases; nucleotides not matched to a gene: 4. There are 15 residues in the CDR3. In nucleotides, the CDR3 is TGTGCCAGTAGTATGGCTAGCGGGGGAGCAGATACGCAGTATTTT. Translated: CASSMASGGADTQYF.

The CDR3 reads CASSQYAGEPYEQYF. In DNA, the CDR3 is TGTGCCAGCTCACAGTATGCGGGAGAACCCTACGAGCAGTACTTC. J is TRBJ2-7 and V is TRBV6-5; 7 positions match TRBD2. Germline CDR1 and CDR2: MNHEY and SVGAGI. CDR3 size: 15 residues. V shed 8 bases, J shed 2 bases, and the junction held 12 bases outside the gene matches.

The chain links TRBV18 to TRBJ2-3; no reliable D call. Trimming took off 3 bases at V and 8 bases at J, with 6 bases between the two ends. The CDR3 sequence is 11 residues long. From germline, CDR1 is KGHSH and CDR2 LQKENI. CDR3 DNA: TGTGCCAGCTCACCCGAGCGTACGCAGTATTTT. The encoded protein is CASSPERTQYF.

In regard to this clone: This sample also contains other DNA sequences that code for the same CDR3. V and J are TRBV25-1 and TRBJ1-5, with D tentatively TRBD1 (5 bases). The V gene's germline CDR1 is MGHDK and CDR2 SYGVNS. V lost 1 base and J lost 0, with 7 bases in between. There are 15 residues in the CDR3. CDR3: CASSEWGDSNQPQHF. The CDR3 region has the DNA TGTGCCAGCAGTGAATGGGGGGATAGCAATCAGCCCCAGCATTTT.

The rearrangement joins TRBV7-2 to TRBJ2-7; D not certain. Between the trimmed V and J ends, which lost 6 bases and 6 bases, there was a span of 18 bases. CDR3 length equals 14 residues. Germline CDR1 reads SGHTA; CDR2 reads FQGNSA. The chain's CDR3 is CASSPDALPTEQYF. CDR3 DNA: TGTGCCAGCAGTCCGGACGCGCTCCCCACCGAGCAGTACTTC.

The chain carries TRBV19 and TRBJ1-1; a weak D match, TRBD1 (6 bases). CDR3 length: 13 amino acids. V was cut by 7 bases and J by 1 base, with 10 bases left in between. The germline V gene has CDR1 LNHDA and CDR2 SQIVND (reference sequence). The CDR3, as DNA: TGTGCCAGTAAGCCGACAGGGAACACTGAAGCTTTCTTT. As protein: CASKPTGNTEAFF.

The chain is built from TRBV19 and TRBJ1-5; 10 bases align to TRBD1. This CDR3 has 15 amino acids. Trimming at V came to 1 base and at J to 6 bases, leaving 3 bases not matched to a gene. CDR1 is LNHDA and CDR2 is SQIVND in the germline V gene (reference sequence). CDR3 in DNA: TGTGCCAGTAGTATAGGACAGGGGGCCTTTCAGCCCCAGCATTTT. This gives the protein CASSIGQGAFQPQHF.

The rearrangement uses TRBV4-2 and TRBJ2-1; D might be TRBD1 (6 bases). With 0 bases removed from V and 7 bases from J, the gap between germline ends came to 19 bases. The CDR3 loop spans 17 amino acids. CDR1 is LGHNA and CDR2 is YNFKEQ in the germline V gene. CDR3 loop: CASSQDLFRGWGNEQFF. CDR3 DNA sequence: TGTGCCAGCAGCCAAGATCTCTTCAGGGGATGGGGGAATGAGCAGTTCTTC.

The gene calls are TRBV5-1 and TRBJ2-5; unclear D gene. V was shortened by 4 bases and J by 2 bases, with 12 bases between the two germline ends. CDR1 SGHRS and CDR2 YFSETQ come from the germline V gene. The CDR3 totals 14 residues. The CDR3 DNA sequence: TGCGCCAGCAGCCCCTTGGGCGGACAAGAGACCCAGTACTTC. It codes for CASSPLGGQETQYF.

This chain connects TRBV3-1 (or the pseudogene TRBV3-2) to TRBJ1-4; a weak D match, TRBD1 (5 bases). Trimming cost V 6 bases and J 5 bases, with 13 bases left between them. CDR3 length: 14 amino acids. Germline V gives CDR1 LGHDT, CDR2 YNNKEL (reference sequence). The CDR3 region is CASRKEGINEKLFF. The DNA of the CDR3 is TGTGCCAGCAGAAAGGAGGGGATAAATGAAAAACTGTTTTTT.

In this sample, this clone turned up a few times. This chain connects TRBV2 to TRBJ1-2; 8 bases map to TRBD1. The CDR3 has 15 amino acids. V lost 0 bases, J lost 7 bases, and 7 bases stayed unmatched. Germline V gene sequence: CDR1 SNHLY, CDR2 FYNNEI. CDR3 DNA sequence: TGTGCCAGCAGTGAAGCGGTGACAGGGGCGGGTGGCTACACCTTC. This gives the protein CASSEAVTGAGGYTF.

The chain employs TRBV19 and TRBJ1-1; D not resolved. The CDR3 extends over 13 amino acids. Trimming left V 5 bases short and J 6 bases short, with 13 bases between. Germline V gene lookup returns CDR1 LNHDA and CDR2 SQIVND (reference sequence). CDR3 DNA sequence: TGTGCCAGTAGTCGCAGGCGGGGAGCTGAAGCTTTCTTT. Residues: CASSRRRGAEAFF.

The chain carries TRBV18 and TRBJ2-7; D not resolved. V was clipped by 6 bases and J by 3 bases, with 6 bases between them. Germline-derived CDR1 and CDR2 are KGHSH and LQKENI. This CDR3 region has 11 residues. The CDR3 sequence: CASSGSYEQYF. The DNA for the CDR3 is TGTGCCAGCTCCGGCAGCTACGAGCAGTACTTC.

This chain joins TRBV5-1 and TRBJ1-1, with 7 bases that match TRBD1. The CDR3 is 16 amino acids. The germline V gene has CDR1 SGHRS and CDR2 YFSETQ. Unmatched junction bases numbered 9, after V lost 4 bases and J lost 0 bases. In nucleotides, the CDR3 is TGCGCCAGCAGCCCCCCAGCGGGACAGATGAACACTGAAGCTTTCTTT. It encodes CASSPPAGQMNTEAFF.

V gene TRBV14 combines with J gene TRBJ2-2, with no clear D. Between the trimmed V and J ends, which lost 2 bases and 4 bases, there was a span of 11 bases. Germline values: CDR1 SGHDN, CDR2 FVKESK. The CDR3 is 15 amino acids. CDR3 coding DNA: TGTGCCAGCAGCCAAAGAACCCCCTCCACCGGGGAGCTGTTTTTT. Its translation is CASSQRTPSTGELFF.

The chain employs TRBV19 and TRBJ2-2, with 9 bases lining up with TRBD2. Per germline, CDR1 LNHDA and CDR2 SQIVND (reference sequence). V lost 2 bases, J lost 5 bases, and 12 bases stayed unmatched. This CDR3 comprises 18 residues. CDR3 coding DNA: TGTGCCAGTAGTATATCCCGCGGCGGGAGGGCCTATACCGGGGAGCTGTTTTTT. The encoded protein is CASSISRGGRAYTGELFF.

The gene calls are TRBV19 and TRBJ2-6; tentative D call: TRBD1 (5 bases). V shed 1 base and J shed 4 bases, with 17 bases lying between them. There are 18 residues in the CDR3. The V gene's germline CDR1 is LNHDA and CDR2 SQIVND (reference sequence). CDR3 in amino acids: CASSIVGYGALGANVLTF. CDR3 DNA: TGTGCCAGTAGTATAGTAGGGTATGGGGCGTTAGGGGCCAACGTCCTGACTTTC.

The V gene is TRBV5-1, the J gene TRBJ1-1; D is undetermined. The V gene lost 0 bases and the J gene lost 5 bases, with 8 bases spanning the gap. CDR3 size: 13 residues. CDR1 is SGHRS, CDR2 YFSETQ, per germline. In DNA, the CDR3 is TGCGCCAGCAGCTTGGGGGGAGGTACTGAAGCTTTCTTT. Protein product: CASSLGGGTEAFF. Full variable domain (missing parts from reference TRBV5-1 and TRBJ1-1): KAGVTQTPRYLIKTRGQQVTLSCSPISGHRSVSWYQQTPGQGLQFLFEYFSETQRNKGNFPGRFSGRQFSNSRSEMNVSTLELGDSALYLCASSLGGGTEAFFGQGTRLTVV.

This rearrangement joins TRBV5-5 to TRBJ1-3, with TRBD1 identical over 11 bases. The J segment lost 5 bases and the V segment lost 1 base, leaving 8 bases of the junction unmatched. In germline, CDR1 is SGHKS, CDR2 YYEKEE (reference sequence). This CDR3 has 17 amino acids. The DNA of the CDR3 is TGTGCCAGCAGCTTGTCTGGGACAGGGGGTATCAGAAACACCATATATTTT. Protein: CASSLSGTGGIRNTIYF.

This clone was seen only a few times. The chain employs TRBV19 and TRBJ1-1, with 7 bases aligning to TRBD1. V dropped 4 bases and J dropped 2; count of bases not matched to a gene: 4. CDR1 is LNHDA and CDR2 is SQIVND in the germline V gene (reference sequence). CDR3 length equals 14 residues. This chain's CDR3 is CASSTRQGNTEAFF. The CDR3 DNA is TGTGCCAGTAGTACGAGACAGGGTAACACTGAAGCTTTCTTT.